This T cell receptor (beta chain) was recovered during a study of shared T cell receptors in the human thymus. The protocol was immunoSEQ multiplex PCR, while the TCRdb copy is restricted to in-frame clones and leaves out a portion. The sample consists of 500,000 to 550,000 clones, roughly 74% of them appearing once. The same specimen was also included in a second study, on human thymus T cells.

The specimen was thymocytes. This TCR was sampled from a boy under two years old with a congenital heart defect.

CDR3 in DNA: TGCGCCAGCAGCCAAGTCCCAGCGGGACTCCAAGAGACCCAGTACTTC. Protein product: CASSQVPAGLQETQYF. The chain links TRBV4-3 to TRBJ2-5; 7 bases agree with TRBD2. Germline V gene data show CDR1 as LGHNA and CDR2 as YSLEER. V shed 1 base and J 1 base; nucleotides not matched to a gene: 6. This CDR3 is built from 16 residues.